This T cell receptor beta chain stems from a study of T cell responses to AZD1222 COVID-19 vaccine. On the study more broadly: Doses given second, at about 4 or about 12 weeks, were pooled.

The study's findings and limits: AZD1222 recipients seropositive at baseline numbered only five or six.

TCRdb's copy holds only in-frame clones and misses some; the assay was immunoSEQ multiplex PCR. The sample yields approximately 110,000 clones, 92% seen once. This clone came up once. What it binds is unknown. The sequences come from peripheral blood, collected on day 0 of AZD1222 vaccination. This TCR was recovered from an adult in good health.

The CDR3 protein is CASSFGGGEQFF. In nucleotides, the CDR3 is TGTGCCAGCAGCTTCGGTGGCGGTGAGCAGTTCTTC. The V and J genes are TRBV7-9 and TRBJ2-1; no firm D call. The CDR3 consists of 12 residues. The ends were cut back, 3 bases at V and 9 bases at J, with 9 bases in the middle. In germline, CDR1 is SEHNR, CDR2 FQNEAQ (reference sequence). The full variable domain, completed using reference TRBV7-9 and TRBJ2-1, is DTGVSQNPRHKITKRGQNVTFRCDPISEHNRLYWYRQTLGQGPEFLTYFQNEAQLEKSRLLSDRFSAERPKGSFSTLEIQRTEQGDSAMYLCASSFGGGEQFFGPGTRLTVL.